Below are 17 T cell receptor beta chains sequenced from a single sample in a study of T cell repertoires in aging, cancer and after chemotherapy. Amplification of TCR beta used genomic DNA extracted from peripheral blood. Multiplex touch-down PCR with TRB-A/B primers amplified rearranged V-D-J TRB sequences. A single record per CDR3 protein comes from TCRdb applying MiXCR to the multiplex PCR reads. This sample has some 2,700 distinct CDR3 sequences, with approximately 25% found just once. Sequences were obtained from blood. Receptor source: a human donor with a solid tumor.

This chain uses TRBV27 with TRBJ1-2; a weak D match, TRBD1 (5 bases). From germline, CDR1 is MNHEY and CDR2 SMNVEV (reference sequence). The CDR3 is 13 amino acids. Trimming left V 10 bases short and J 3 bases short, with 15 bases between. CDR3 nucleotides: TGTGCCATCAGCCCGGACACATACTATGGCTACACCTTC. It specifies CAISPDTYYGYTF.

By share of the sample, this clonotype is medium-sized. The chain uses TRBV13 and TRBJ2-1, with D possibly being TRBD2 (5 bases). CDR3 size: 14 residues. In germline, CDR1 is PRHDT, CDR2 FYEKMQ (reference sequence). V lost 5 bases to trimming and J lost 10 bases, with 18 bases between them. The CDR3 region is CASSRGGGVDEQFF. CDR3 bases: TGTGCCAGCAGCCGCGGTGGAGGCGTTGACGAGCAGTTCTTC.

Within the sample, this clonotype is medium-sized (0.01 to 0.1%). The V call is TRBV6-5, the J call TRBJ2-5; TRBD2 is a possible D gene (5 bases). The ends were cut back, 2 bases at V and 5 bases at J, with 24 bases in the middle. The CDR3 totals 18 residues. The germline CDR1 and CDR2 sequences are MNHEY and SVGAGI. CDR3 sequence: CASSYGSATSWPGETQYF. CDR3 bases: TGTGCCAGCAGTTACGGGTCGGCGACCTCTTGGCCGGGGGAGACCCAGTACTTC.

As concerns this clonotype: It may be a read error: a sequence one base away is much more abundant. CDR3 DNA: TGTGCCAGCAGCCTCCCGGACAGAGGGGGGACCAAGTACTTC. This encodes CASSLPDRGGTKYF. This chain joins TRBV13 and TRBJ2-5; D is tentatively TRBD1 or TRBD2 (6 bases each). This CDR3 spans 14 amino acids. From germline, CDR1 is PRHDT and CDR2 FYEKMQ (reference sequence).

Sample share makes this clonotype medium-sized. The rearrangement uses TRBV5-4 and TRBJ2-7; a weak D match, TRBD2 (6 bases). The V and J ends lost 7 bases and 9 bases respectively, with 23 bases between them. The CDR3 totals 14 residues. Germline V gene sequence: CDR1 SGHNT, CDR2 YYREEE (reference sequence). In nucleotides, the CDR3 is TGTGCCAGCTCACAAGGAGGGGAGAGTCTTGTGCAGTACTTC. Its protein is CASSQGGESLVQYF.

With respect to this clonotype: A single base separates this from a much larger clone, so it may be a read error. The CDR3 loop is CASSPPGHLITDTQYF. In DNA, the CDR3 is TGTGCCAGCAGCCCCCCGGGACACTTGATCACAGATACGCAGTATTTT. This chain joins TRBV11-3 and TRBJ2-3; a weak D match, TRBD1 (6 bases). The CDR3 loop spans 16 amino acids. Trimming left V 5 bases short and J 2 bases short, with 17 bases between. The germline gives CDR1 SGHNT, CDR2 YENEEA.

This clonotype was observed once. The chain uses TRBV6-5 and TRBJ2-3, with a possible D match to TRBD2 (6 bases). Germline V lookup: CDR1 MNHEY, CDR2 SVGAGI. V lost 4 bases and J lost 4, with 9 bases in between. This CDR3 is built from 13 residues. This chain's CDR3 is CASSWEAADTQYF. CDR3 in DNA: TGTGCCAGCAGTTGGGAGGCGGCAGATACGCAGTATTTT.

Judged by abundance, this clonotype is medium-sized. The rearrangement uses TRBV29-1 and TRBJ1-2; 8 positions agree with TRBD1. The V gene end was trimmed by 7 bases and the J gene end by 7 bases; junction bases not matched to a gene: 5. This CDR3 is built from 11 residues. Germline loops: CDR1 SQVTM, CDR2 ANQGSEA. The CDR3 spells CSADRGVGYTF. The CDR3 nucleotides are TGCAGCGCCGACAGGGGTGTTGGCTACACCTTC.

This clonotype was observed a handful of times. The V and J genes are TRBV14 and TRBJ2-7, with D perhaps being TRBD1 or TRBD2 (5 bases each). This CDR3 is built from 15 residues. Trimming shortened V by 0 bases and J by 1 base, and 10 bases separated the two germline ends. Per the germline V gene, CDR1 is SGHDN and CDR2 is FVKESK. The CDR3 nucleotides are TGTGCCAGCAGCCAAGATCGGGGCGGGTCCTACGAGCAGTACTTC. This codes for CASSQDRGGSYEQYF.

Within the sample, this clonotype is medium-sized. V is TRBV19 and J is TRBJ2-7, with D possibly matching TRBD2 (6 bases). Germline V gives CDR1 LNHDA, CDR2 SQIVND (reference sequence). V was trimmed by 7 bases and J by 7 bases, leaving 23 bases between them. This CDR3 spans 15 amino acids. The CDR3 spells CASTPSGRTSREQYF. The CDR3 DNA reads as TGTGCCAGTACCCCTTCAGGGAGGACAAGCCGGGAGCAGTACTTC. The variable domain in full, with the rest retrieved from reference TRBV19 and TRBJ2-7, is DGGITQSPKYLFRKEGQNVTLSCEQNLNHDAMYWYRQDPGQGLRLIYYSQIVNDFQKGDIAEGYSVSREKKESFPLTVTSAQKNPTAFYLCASTPSGRTSREQYFGPGTRLTVT.

The chain has TRBV15 and TRBJ2-7; TRBD2 might be the D (5 bases). The CDR3 runs to 17 residues. Germline CDR1 reads LNHNV; CDR2 reads YYDKDF (reference sequence). The germline V and J ends were trimmed by 2 bases and 0 bases, with 17 bases remaining between them. CDR3 in amino acids: CATSRRLLGGVSYEQYF. CDR3 nucleotides: TGTGCCACCAGCAGACGATTATTAGGAGGCGTCTCCTACGAGCAGTACTTC.

J is TRBJ2-1 and V is TRBV29-1; D possibly corresponds to TRBD1 (5 bases). The CDR3 loop spans 16 amino acids. Germline CDR1 is SQVTM and CDR2 is ANQGSEA. The V end was cut by 0 bases, the J end by 0 bases, with 12 bases between. In nucleotides, the CDR3 is TGCAGCGTTGAAGATTTGCAGGGCTTCTCCTACAATGAGCAGTTCTTC. As protein: CSVEDLQGFSYNEQFF.

The gene calls are TRBV6-5 and TRBJ1-3; a weak D match, TRBD1 (5 bases). The CDR3 sequence is 14 residues long. Per germline, CDR1 MNHEY and CDR2 SVGAGI. Between the trimmed V and J ends, which lost 4 bases and 2 bases, there was a span of 9 bases. CDR3 region: CASSSGQAGNTIYF. The CDR3 bases are TGTGCCAGCAGTTCCGGACAAGCTGGAAACACCATATATTTT.

This clonotype was counted only a few times. This chain joins TRBV6-1 and TRBJ1-5; D is uncertain. V lost 5 bases to trimming and J lost 4 bases, with 9 bases between them. Germline assignment: CDR1 MNHNS and CDR2 SASEGT. The CDR3 spans 13 residues. The CDR3: CASSYTGNQPQHF. CDR3 in DNA: TGTGCCAGCAGTTATACTGGGAATCAGCCCCAGCATTTT.

This clonotype is hyperexpanded. V is TRBV15 and J is TRBJ1-6; TRBD1 matches at 9 bases. The germline V gene has CDR1 LNHNV and CDR2 YYDKDF (reference sequence). V lost 3 bases and J lost 5; bases outside the gene matches: 11. This CDR3 contains 18 residues. CDR3 protein: CATSRDITGGWNNSPLHF. CDR3 DNA: TGTGCCACCAGCAGGGACATTACAGGGGGCTGGAATAATTCACCCCTCCACTTT.

By share of the sample, this clonotype is medium-sized. The chain has TRBV19 and TRBJ1-4; maybe TRBD1 (5 bases). This CDR3 comprises 14 residues. V lost 5 bases, J lost 3 bases, and 10 bases lay in between. Germline V gene sequence: CDR1 LNHDA, CDR2 SQIVND (reference sequence). CDR3 sequence (DNA): TGTGCCAGTAGTGCCAGGGTAGCTAATGAAAAACTGTTTTTT. Translation gives CASSARVANEKLFF.

By frequency in the sample, this clonotype is medium-sized (0.01 to 0.1%). The rearrangement joins TRBV6-5 to TRBJ2-3, with D uncertain. V lost 6 bases and J 1 base, leaving 8 bases between the germline ends. From germline, CDR1 is MNHEY and CDR2 SVGAGI. The CDR3 consists of 13 residues. CDR3 residues: CASSHWGTDTQYF. The DNA of the CDR3 is TGTGCCAGCAGCCATTGGGGCACAGATACGCAGTATTTT.